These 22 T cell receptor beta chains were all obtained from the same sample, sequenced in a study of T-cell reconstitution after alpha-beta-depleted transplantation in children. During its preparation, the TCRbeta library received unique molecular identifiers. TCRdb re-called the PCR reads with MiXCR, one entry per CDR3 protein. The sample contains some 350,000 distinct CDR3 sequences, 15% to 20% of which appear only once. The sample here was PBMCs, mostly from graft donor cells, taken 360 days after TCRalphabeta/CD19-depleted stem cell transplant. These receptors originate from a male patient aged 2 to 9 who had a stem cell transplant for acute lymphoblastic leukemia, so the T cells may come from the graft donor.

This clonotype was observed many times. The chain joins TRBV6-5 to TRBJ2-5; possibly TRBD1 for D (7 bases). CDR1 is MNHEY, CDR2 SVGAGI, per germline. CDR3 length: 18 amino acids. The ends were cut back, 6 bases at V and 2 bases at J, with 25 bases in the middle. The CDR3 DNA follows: TGTGCCAGCAGCCTTAGGTGGGCAGGGGGGCTCCTTCAAGAGACCCAGTACTTC. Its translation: CASSLRWAGGLLQETQYF.

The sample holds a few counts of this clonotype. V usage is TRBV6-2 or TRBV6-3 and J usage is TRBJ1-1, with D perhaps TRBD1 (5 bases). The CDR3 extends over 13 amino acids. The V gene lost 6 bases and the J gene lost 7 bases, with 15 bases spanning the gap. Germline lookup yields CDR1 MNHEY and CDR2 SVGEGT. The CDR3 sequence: CASRYGPGGEAFF. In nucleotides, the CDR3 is TGTGCCAGCAGATATGGCCCCGGGGGTGAAGCTTTCTTT.

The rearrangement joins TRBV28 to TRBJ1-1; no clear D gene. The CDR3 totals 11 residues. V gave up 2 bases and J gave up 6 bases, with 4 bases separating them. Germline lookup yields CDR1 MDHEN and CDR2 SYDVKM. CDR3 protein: CASSLVAEAFF. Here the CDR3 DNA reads TGTGCCAGCAGTTTAGTCGCTGAAGCTTTCTTT.

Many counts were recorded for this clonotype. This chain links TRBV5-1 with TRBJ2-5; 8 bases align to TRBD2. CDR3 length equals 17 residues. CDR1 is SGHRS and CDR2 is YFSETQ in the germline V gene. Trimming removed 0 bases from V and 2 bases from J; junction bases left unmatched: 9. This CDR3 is CASSLGSGNPLQETQYF. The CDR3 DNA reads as TGCGCCAGCAGCTTGGGTAGCGGGAACCCCCTGCAAGAGACCCAGTACTTC.

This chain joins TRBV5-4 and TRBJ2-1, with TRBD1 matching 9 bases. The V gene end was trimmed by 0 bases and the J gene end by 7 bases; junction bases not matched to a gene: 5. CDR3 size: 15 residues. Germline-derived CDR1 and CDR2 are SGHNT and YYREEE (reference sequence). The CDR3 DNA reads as TGTGCCAGCAGCTTGGACGGGACAGGGACGAATGAGCAGTTCTTC. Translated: CASSLDGTGTNEQFF.

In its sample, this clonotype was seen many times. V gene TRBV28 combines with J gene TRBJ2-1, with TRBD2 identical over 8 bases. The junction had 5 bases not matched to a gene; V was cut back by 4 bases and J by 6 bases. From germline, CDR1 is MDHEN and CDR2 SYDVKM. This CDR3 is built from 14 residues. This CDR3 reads CASSYGRAINEQFF. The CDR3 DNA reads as TGTGCCAGCAGTTACGGGAGGGCCATCAATGAGCAGTTCTTC.

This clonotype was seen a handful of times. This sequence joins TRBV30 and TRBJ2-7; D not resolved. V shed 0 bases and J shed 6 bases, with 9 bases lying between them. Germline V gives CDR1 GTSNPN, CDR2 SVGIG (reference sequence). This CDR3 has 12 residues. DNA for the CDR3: TGTGCCTGGAGTGTACGGTCCGGCGAGCAGTACTTC. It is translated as CAWSVRSGEQYF. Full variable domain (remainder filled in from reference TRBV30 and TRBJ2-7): SQTIHQWPATLVQPVGSPLSLECTVEGTSNPNLYWYRQAAGRGLQLLFYSVGIGQISSEVPQNLSASRPQDRQFILSSKKLLLSDSGFYLCAWSVRSGEQYFGPGTRLTVT.

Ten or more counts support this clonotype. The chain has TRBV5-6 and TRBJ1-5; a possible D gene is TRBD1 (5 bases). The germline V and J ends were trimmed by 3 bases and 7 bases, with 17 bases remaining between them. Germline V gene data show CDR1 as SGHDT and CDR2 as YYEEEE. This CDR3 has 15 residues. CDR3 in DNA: TGTGCCAGCAGCTCAACCGGGACCGATCTACAGCCCCAGCATTTT. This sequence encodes CASSSTGTDLQPQHF. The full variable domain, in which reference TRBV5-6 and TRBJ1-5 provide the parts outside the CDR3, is DAGVTQSPTHLIKTRGQQVTLRCSPKSGHDTVSWYQQALGQGPQFIFQYYEEEERQRGNFPDRFSGHQFPNYSSELNVNALLLGDSALYLCASSSTGTDLQPQHFGDGTRLSIL.

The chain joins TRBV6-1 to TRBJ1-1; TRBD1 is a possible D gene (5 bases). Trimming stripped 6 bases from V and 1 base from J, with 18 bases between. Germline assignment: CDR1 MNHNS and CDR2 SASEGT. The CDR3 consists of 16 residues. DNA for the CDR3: TGTGCCAGCAGCGGGGGGGGTCTTTTCCAGAACACTGAAGCTTTCTTT. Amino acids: CASSGGGLFQNTEAFF.

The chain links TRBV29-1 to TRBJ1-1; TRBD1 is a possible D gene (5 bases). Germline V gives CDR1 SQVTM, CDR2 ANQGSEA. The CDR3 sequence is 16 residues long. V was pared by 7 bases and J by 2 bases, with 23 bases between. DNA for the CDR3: TGCAGCGCTACCCCTCCAGGGCTTAGGAGAAACACTGAAGCTTTCTTT. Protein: CSATPPGLRRNTEAFF.

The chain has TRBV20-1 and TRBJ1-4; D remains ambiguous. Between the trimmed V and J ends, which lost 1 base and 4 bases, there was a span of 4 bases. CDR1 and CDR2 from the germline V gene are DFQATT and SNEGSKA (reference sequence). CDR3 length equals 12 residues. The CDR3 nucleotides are TGCAGTGCTAGAGGCATTAATGAAAAACTGTTTTTT. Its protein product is CSARGINEKLFF.

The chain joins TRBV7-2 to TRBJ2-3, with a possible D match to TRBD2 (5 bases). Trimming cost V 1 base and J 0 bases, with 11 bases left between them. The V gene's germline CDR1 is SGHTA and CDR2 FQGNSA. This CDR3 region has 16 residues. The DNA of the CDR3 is TGTGCCAGCAGCTTAGGCGGGCAATTTAGCACAGATACGCAGTATTTT. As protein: CASSLGGQFSTDTQYF.

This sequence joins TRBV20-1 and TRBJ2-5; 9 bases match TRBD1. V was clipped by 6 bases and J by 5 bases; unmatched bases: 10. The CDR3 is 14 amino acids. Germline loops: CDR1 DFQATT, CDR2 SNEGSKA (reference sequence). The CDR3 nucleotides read TGCAGTGCACCAGGACAGGGGCCGGCCGAGACCCAGTACTTC. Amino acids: CSAPGQGPAETQYF.

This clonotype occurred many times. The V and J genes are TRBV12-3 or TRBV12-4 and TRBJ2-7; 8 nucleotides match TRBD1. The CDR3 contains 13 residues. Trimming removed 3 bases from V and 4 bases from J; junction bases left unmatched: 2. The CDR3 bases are TGTGCCAGCAGTTTGGACAGGGATTACGAGCAGTACTTC. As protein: CASSLDRDYEQYF.

The CDR3 protein is CSARSSGRIVSLYNEQFF. CDR3 DNA: TGCAGTGCTAGAAGCAGCGGGAGGATAGTTTCTCTCTACAATGAGCAGTTCTTC. The chain has TRBV20-1 and TRBJ2-1; 9 bases are shared with TRBD2. Trimming cost V 2 bases and J 3 bases; bases outside gene matches: 14. The CDR3 spans 18 residues. Per the germline V gene, CDR1 is DFQATT and CDR2 is SNEGSKA (reference sequence).

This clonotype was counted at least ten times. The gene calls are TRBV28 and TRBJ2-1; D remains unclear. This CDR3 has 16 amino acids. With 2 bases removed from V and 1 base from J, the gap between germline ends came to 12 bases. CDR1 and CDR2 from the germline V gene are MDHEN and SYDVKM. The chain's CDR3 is CASSLSPRVSYNEQFF. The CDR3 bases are TGTGCCAGCAGTTTAAGCCCTAGGGTTTCCTACAATGAGCAGTTCTTC.

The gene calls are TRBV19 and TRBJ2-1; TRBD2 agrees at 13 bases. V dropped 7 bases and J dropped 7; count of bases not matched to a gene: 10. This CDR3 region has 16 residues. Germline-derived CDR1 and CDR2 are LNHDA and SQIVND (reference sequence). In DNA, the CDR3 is TGTGCCAGTATGACTTCACTAGCGGGAGGGCCGAATGAGCAGTTCTTC. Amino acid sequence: CASMTSLAGGPNEQFF. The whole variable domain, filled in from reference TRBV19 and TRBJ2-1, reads DGGITQSPKYLFRKEGQNVTLSCEQNLNHDAMYWYRQDPGQGLRLIYYSQIVNDFQKGDIAEGYSVSREKKESFPLTVTSAQKNPTAFYLCASMTSLAGGPNEQFFGPGTRLTVL.

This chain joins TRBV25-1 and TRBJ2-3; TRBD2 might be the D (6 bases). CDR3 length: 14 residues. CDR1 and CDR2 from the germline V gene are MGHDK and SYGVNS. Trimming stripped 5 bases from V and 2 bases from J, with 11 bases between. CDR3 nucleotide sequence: TGTGCCAGCAGTCCAACGGGAGTCACAGATACGCAGTATTTT. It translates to CASSPTGVTDTQYF.

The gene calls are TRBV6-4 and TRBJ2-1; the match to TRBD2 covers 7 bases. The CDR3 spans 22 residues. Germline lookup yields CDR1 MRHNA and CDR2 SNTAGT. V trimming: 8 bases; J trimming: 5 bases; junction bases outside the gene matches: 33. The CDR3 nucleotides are TGTGCCAGCTATTCCCTTCCTATCCTCCCTGAGCGGGATGCGCGGTACGACAATGAGCAGTTCTTC. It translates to CASYSLPILPERDARYDNEQFF.

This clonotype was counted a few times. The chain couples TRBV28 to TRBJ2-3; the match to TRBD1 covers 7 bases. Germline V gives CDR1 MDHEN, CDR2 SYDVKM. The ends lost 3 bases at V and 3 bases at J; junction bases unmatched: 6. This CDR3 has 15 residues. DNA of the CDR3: TGTGCCAGCAGTTTTACCGTGGACAGGACAGATACGCAGTATTTT. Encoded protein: CASSFTVDRTDTQYF.

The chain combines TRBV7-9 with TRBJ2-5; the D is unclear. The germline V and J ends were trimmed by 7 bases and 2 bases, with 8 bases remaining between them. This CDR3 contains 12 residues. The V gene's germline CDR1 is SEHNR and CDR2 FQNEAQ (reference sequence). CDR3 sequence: CASKAVQETQYF. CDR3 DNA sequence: TGTGCCAGCAAGGCAGTTCAAGAGACCCAGTACTTC.

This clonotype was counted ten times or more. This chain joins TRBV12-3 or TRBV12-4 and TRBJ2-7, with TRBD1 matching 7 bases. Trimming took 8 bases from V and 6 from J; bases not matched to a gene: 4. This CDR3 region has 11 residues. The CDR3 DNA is TGTGCCAGCTACAACAGGGGCGAGCAGTACTTC. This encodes CASYNRGEQYF.